A single sample is the source of the 20 T cell receptor beta chains below, sequenced in a study of CD8 T cells in Susac syndrome. An input of roughly 0.5 to 1 ug of RNA was subjected to reverse transcription using random hexamers. TCRdb redid the calling of the immunoSEQ multiplex PCR reads with MiXCR, one entry per CDR3 protein. The repertoire consists of some 170,000 distinct CDR3 sequences, with over 85% occurring once and the leading ten covering more than 0.11%. The sequenced sample consisted of CD4+ T cells from PBMCs. These TCRs come from a human donor in good health.

The CDR3 DNA follows: TGTGCCAGCAGCCCGAGGGGGGGGCCCAATCAGCCCCAGCATTTT. It encodes CASSPRGGPNQPQHF. This rearrangement joins TRBV7-9 to TRBJ1-5; tentative D call: TRBD1 (6 bases). The V gene lost 5 bases and the J gene lost 3 bases, with 14 bases spanning the gap. This CDR3 has 15 residues. Germline lookup yields CDR1 SEHNR and CDR2 FQNEAQ (reference sequence).

The chain is built from TRBV20-1 and TRBJ2-5; 13 positions agree with TRBD2. Trimming took 4 bases from V and 3 from J; bases not matched to a gene: 5. Germline V gene sequence: CDR1 DFQATT, CDR2 SNEGSKA (reference sequence). The CDR3 is 15 residues long. The CDR3, as DNA: TGCAGTGCTACACCCGGGACTAGCGGGGAAGAGACCCAGTACTTC. This sequence encodes CSATPGTSGEETQYF.

This chain links TRBV7-9 with TRBJ2-3; D may be TRBD2 (5 bases). This CDR3 is 14 amino acids long. The germline CDR1 and CDR2 sequences are SEHNR and FQNEAQ (reference sequence). V dropped 5 bases and J dropped 0 bases, with 9 bases sitting between them. CDR3 sequence (DNA): TGTGCCAGCAGCGCTCGGACTAGCACAGATACGCAGTATTTT. Encoded protein: CASSARTSTDTQYF.

This chain uses TRBV2 with TRBJ1-5; D is unresolved. Trimming stripped 3 bases from V and 4 bases from J, with 10 bases between. Germline V CDR1 and CDR2: SNHLY, FYNNEI. The CDR3 has 14 residues. CDR3 sequence reads: CASSERARNQPQHF. In DNA, the CDR3 is TGTGCCAGCAGTGAGAGGGCGCGGAATCAGCCCCAGCATTTT.

The rearrangement uses TRBV6-6 and TRBJ2-3; 8 bases fit TRBD1. Germline-derived CDR1 and CDR2 are MNHNY and SVGAGI (reference sequence). This CDR3 comprises 13 residues. J gave up 7 bases and V 8 bases, and 8 bases lay outside the gene matches. Written as DNA, the CDR3 is TGTGCCAGCGATCTGCAGGGGGCTAATACGCAGTATTTT. Its translation: CASDLQGANTQYF.

This chain uses TRBV7-7 with TRBJ2-3; D unclear. This CDR3 spans 14 amino acids. Per the germline V gene, CDR1 is SSHAT and CDR2 is FNYEAQ (reference sequence). Trimming pared 5 bases from V and 2 bases from J, leaving 11 bases between. The CDR3, as DNA: TGTGCCAGCAGCCCACGGTCGAACACAGATACGCAGTATTTT. Translated: CASSPRSNTDTQYF.

The CDR3 reads CASSFGTVTGELFF. The CDR3 DNA reads as TGTGCCAGCAGCTTCGGGACAGTGACCGGGGAGCTGTTTTTT. The rearrangement links TRBV7-3 to TRBJ2-2; 7 positions agree with TRBD1. The CDR3 length is 14 residues. Looked up from germline, CDR1 is SGHTA and CDR2 is FQGTGA. V lost 3 bases to trimming and J lost 5 bases; unmatched junction nucleotides: 3.

This clonotype is a singleton in its sample. The chain links TRBV7-9 to TRBJ2-2; D remains ambiguous. The CDR3 length is 17 residues. Germline V gene lookup returns CDR1 SEHNR and CDR2 FQNEAQ (reference sequence). V gave up 5 bases and J gave up 4 bases, with 20 bases separating them. In DNA, the CDR3 is TGTGCCAGCAGCCCGATACAAGGGCCGCGTGGCACCGGGGAGCTGTTTTTT. It translates to CASSPIQGPRGTGELFF.

This chain joins TRBV30 and TRBJ1-6; TRBD1 matches at 7 bases. The V gene's germline CDR1 is GTSNPN and CDR2 SVGIG (reference sequence). Trimming at V came to 1 base and at J to 10 bases, leaving 4 bases not matched to a gene. The CDR3 extends over 13 amino acids. The CDR3 region has the DNA TGTGCCTGGAGTGACCAGGGGGTATCACCCCTCCACTTT. It is translated as CAWSDQGVSPLHF.

This chain joins TRBV3-1 and TRBJ1-1; D is ambiguous. The V gene lost 0 bases and the J gene lost 10 bases, with 15 bases spanning the gap. The CDR3 is 14 residues long. CDR1 LGHDT and CDR2 YNNKEL come from the germline V gene (reference sequence). CDR3 in amino acids: CASSQEIVPSRAFF. The CDR3 DNA reads TGTGCCAGCAGCCAAGAGATCGTCCCCAGCAGAGCTTTCTTT.

The chain uses TRBV20-1 and TRBJ1-2; 7 bases align to TRBD1. In germline, CDR1 is DFQATT, CDR2 SNEGSKA (reference sequence). Unmatched junction bases numbered 8, after V lost 3 bases and J lost 4 bases. The CDR3 spans 14 residues. The CDR3 loop reads CSASRDRDFYGYTF. Here the CDR3 DNA reads TGCAGTGCTAGTAGGGACAGAGATTTCTATGGCTACACCTTC.

The chain links TRBV15 to TRBJ1-1; D not certain. CDR1 and CDR2 from the germline V gene are LNHNV and YYDKDF (reference sequence). CDR3 length equals 14 residues. V gave up 0 bases and J gave up 4 bases, with 9 bases separating them. The CDR3 reads CATSRDKYSTEAFF. CDR3 in DNA: TGTGCCACCAGCAGAGACAAGTACAGCACTGAAGCTTTCTTT.

The rearrangement joins TRBV3-1 to TRBJ1-3; TRBD1 might be the D (5 bases). The germline gives CDR1 LGHDT, CDR2 YNNKEL (reference sequence). The CDR3 totals 15 residues. With 2 bases removed from V and 4 bases from J, the gap between germline ends came to 12 bases. CDR3: CASSQRGDRGNTIYF. The CDR3 DNA reads as TGTGCCAGCAGCCAAAGGGGAGACCGGGGAAACACCATATATTTT.

The chain combines TRBV6-1 with TRBJ2-3, with 11 nucleotides matching TRBD2. Germline lookup yields CDR1 MNHNS and CDR2 SASEGT. V lost 3 bases to trimming and J lost 4 bases; unmatched junction nucleotides: 9. This CDR3 is built from 17 residues. CDR3 nucleotides: TGTGCCAGCAGTGACACGTTGACTAGCGGGACCGCAGATACGCAGTATTTT. Translated: CASSDTLTSGTADTQYF.

This sequence joins TRBV9 and TRBJ2-7; 9 nucleotides align to TRBD1. V lost 0 bases to trimming and J lost 2 bases; unmatched junction nucleotides: 9. The germline gives CDR1 SGDLS, CDR2 YYNGEE. The CDR3 length is 17 residues. CDR3 coding DNA: TGTGCCAGCAGCGTAGGGGGGTTTAGGACAGGGGCCTACGAGCAGTACTTC. Encoded protein: CASSVGGFRTGAYEQYF.

The J gene is TRBJ2-7, the V gene TRBV14, with 7 bases lining up with TRBD1. Germline CDR1 is SGHDN and CDR2 is FVKESK. CDR3 length equals 13 residues. Trimming at V came to 4 bases and at J to 2 bases, leaving 2 bases not matched to a gene. The CDR3 DNA follows: TGTGCCAGCAGCCCGGACAGGCCCTACGAGCAGTACTTC. Protein: CASSPDRPYEQYF.

V and J are TRBV9 and TRBJ2-7, with 9 bases that match TRBD1. The CDR3 has 15 residues. In germline, CDR1 is SGDLS, CDR2 YYNGEE. Trimming cost V 0 bases and J 5 bases; bases outside gene matches: 6. CDR3 region: CASSVGGQGRDEQYF. In DNA form, the CDR3 reads TGTGCCAGCAGCGTAGGGGGACAGGGAAGGGACGAGCAGTACTTC.

This rearrangement joins TRBV7-2 to TRBJ1-5; D uncertain. Germline CDR1 is SGHTA and CDR2 is FQGNSA. V was clipped by 3 bases and J by 0 bases, with 9 bases between them. CDR3 length: 15 residues. The CDR3: CASSFQSHSNQPQHF. CDR3 bases: TGTGCCAGCAGCTTTCAGAGTCATAGCAATCAGCCCCAGCATTTT.

V and J are TRBV3-1 and TRBJ2-1; D perhaps matches TRBD2 (6 bases). This CDR3 region has 15 residues. Germline CDR1 and CDR2: LGHDT and YNNKEL (reference sequence). V lost 0 bases and J lost 11, with 17 bases in between. CDR3 in amino acids: CASSQEAGRQGKQFF. The CDR3 bases are TGTGCCAGCAGCCAAGAGGCGGGGCGCCAAGGGAAGCAGTTCTTC.

The genes are TRBV29-1 and TRBJ2-7; no reliable D call. This CDR3 is 17 amino acids long. CDR1 and CDR2 from the germline V gene are SQVTM and ANQGSEA. With 6 bases removed from V and 0 bases from J, the gap between germline ends came to 24 bases. In DNA form, the CDR3 reads TGCAGCGTGATGGAACGACCCAGACGGGCGTTCTCCTACGAGCAGTACTTC. The encoded protein is CSVMERPRRAFSYEQYF.